What follows are 15 T cell receptor beta chains derived from one specimen sequenced in a study of CD8+ T cells in alopecia areata. Specified treatment: oral pan-JAK inhibitor, 5-10 mg twice daily. Once RNA had been extracted, it was reverse transcribed into cDNA to act as the sequencing template. Profiling relied on immunoSEQ multiplex PCR, and the TCRdb table lists in-frame clones only, not all of them. This table holds around 270,000 clones, roughly 64% found once. The sample in question was CD4+ T cells sorted from blood, obtained at week 24, from a patient treated with tofacitinib. The source of these receptors is a human donor with alopecia areata.

The chain uses TRBV5-1 and TRBJ2-2; a weak D match, TRBD1 (6 bases). The V gene lost 4 bases and the J gene lost 12 bases, with 16 bases spanning the gap. The CDR3 contains 13 residues. The germline V gene has CDR1 SGHRS and CDR2 YFSETQ. The CDR3 DNA sequence: TGCGCCAGCAGCCCGGAACAGGGTGAGAAGCTGTTTTTT. Amino acids: CASSPEQGEKLFF.

This clone was detected a few times. The chain carries TRBV7-6 and TRBJ2-5; TRBD2 matches at 7 bases. The J segment lost 1 base and the V segment lost 5 bases, leaving 7 bases of the junction unmatched. This CDR3 spans 15 amino acids. The germline V gene encodes CDR1 SGHVS and CDR2 FNYEAQ. The CDR3 region is CASSPRTSPQETQYF. The CDR3 DNA follows: TGTGCCAGCAGCCCGCGGACTAGTCCCCAAGAGACCCAGTACTTC.

The V call is TRBV6-5, the J call TRBJ1-1, with unresolved D. Germline assignment: CDR1 MNHEY and CDR2 SVGAGI. The CDR3 is 13 amino acids. Trimming pared 5 bases from V and 4 bases from J, leaving 11 bases between. This CDR3 reads CASSRGLATEAFF. CDR3 nucleotides: TGTGCCAGCAGTCGCGGGTTAGCCACTGAAGCTTTCTTT.

This clone was seen more than once but under ten times. This chain connects TRBV29-1 to TRBJ2-5; unclear D gene. The CDR3 is 14 amino acids. Deletions cut 3 bases from V and 4 bases from J, with 15 bases between. The germline V gene encodes CDR1 SQVTM and CDR2 ANQGSEA. The CDR3 DNA follows: TGCAGCGTTGACCCCCTAGGATTGGGAGAGACCCAGTACTTC. Amino acids: CSVDPLGLGETQYF.

The rearrangement uses TRBV18 and TRBJ1-2, with 7 positions matching TRBD1. CDR1 KGHSH and CDR2 LQKENI come from the germline V gene. V shed 4 bases and J 7 bases; nucleotides not matched to a gene: 12. The CDR3 runs to 15 residues. Here the CDR3 DNA reads TGTGCCAGCTCACTAAGCGGGACAGAAGCCTTTGGCTACACCTTC. Its protein product is CASSLSGTEAFGYTF. Supplemented by reference TRBV18 and TRBJ1-2, the full variable domain reads NAGVMQNPRHLVRRRGQEARLRCSPMKGHSHVYWYRQLPEEGLKFMVYLQKENIIDESGMPKERFSAEFPKEGPSILRIQQVVRGDSAAYFCASSLSGTEAFGYTFGSGTRLTVV.

This chain joins TRBV29-1 and TRBJ2-7; unclear D gene. The V end was cut by 6 bases, the J end by 0 bases, with 24 bases between. Per germline, CDR1 SQVTM and CDR2 ANQGSEA. There are 17 residues in the CDR3. CDR3 region: CSVATNFETLSSYEQYF. As DNA, the CDR3 is TGCAGCGTCGCCACCAACTTCGAAACACTTAGCTCCTACGAGCAGTACTTC.

The chain carries TRBV5-1 and TRBJ2-3; a possible D gene is TRBD2 (6 bases). The CDR3 covers 15 residues. In germline, CDR1 is SGHRS, CDR2 YFSETQ. V lost 0 bases, J lost 2 bases, and 10 bases lay in between. CDR3: CASSLAGVVTDTQYF. CDR3 bases: TGCGCCAGCAGCTTGGCGGGGGTAGTCACAGATACGCAGTATTTT.

This clone was observed a handful of times. This chain joins TRBV7-2 and TRBJ2-2, with TRBD2 as a possible D gene (6 bases). The CDR3 runs to 15 residues. Germline assignment: CDR1 SGHTA and CDR2 FQGNSA. Trimming cost V 3 bases and J 2 bases, with 10 bases left between them. CDR3 nucleotides: TGTGCCAGCAGCTTGGGACTCATCAACACCGGGGAGCTGTTTTTT. As protein: CASSLGLINTGELFF.

The J gene is TRBJ2-5, the V gene TRBV4-1, with D tentatively TRBD2 (5 bases). Looked up from germline, CDR1 is MGHRA and CDR2 is YSYEKL. The CDR3 covers 16 residues. V was trimmed by 4 bases and J by 4 bases, leaving 19 bases between them. CDR3 DNA sequence: TGCGCCAGCAGCCCCACCCTCGCGGCGGGCGGAGAGACCCAGTACTTC. Translating gives CASSPTLAAGGETQYF.

The J gene is TRBJ1-5, the V gene TRBV7-9; a possible D gene is TRBD1 (5 bases). The V end was cut by 2 bases, the J end by 5 bases, with 10 bases between. Per germline, CDR1 SEHNR and CDR2 FQNEAQ (reference sequence). The CDR3 is 14 residues long. In DNA, the CDR3 is TGTGCCAGCAGCTTAAGAGGGGCCGATCAGCCCCAGCATTTT. Translation gives CASSLRGADQPQHF.

The gene calls are TRBV27 and TRBJ2-1, with TRBD2 matching over 13 bases. The V gene end was trimmed by 7 bases and the J gene end by 7 bases; junction bases not matched to a gene: 7. CDR1 is MNHEY, CDR2 SMNVEV, per germline (reference sequence). This CDR3 is 15 amino acids long. CDR3 coding DNA: TGTGCCAGCAAGGAACTAGCGGGGGGGAGGAATGAGCAGTTCTTC. Amino acid sequence: CASKELAGGRNEQFF.

This sequence joins TRBV25-1 and TRBJ2-1; 10 positions agree with TRBD1. Germline CDR1 MGHDK, CDR2 SYGVNS. V gave up 1 base and J gave up 3 bases; unmatched junction bases: 3. The CDR3 is 16 residues long. CDR3 protein: CASSESRTGGYNEQFF. In DNA form, the CDR3 reads TGTGCCAGCAGTGAATCAAGGACAGGGGGCTACAATGAGCAGTTCTTC.

This chain connects TRBV4-3 to TRBJ1-5; 8 bases are shared with TRBD1. Germline-derived CDR1 and CDR2 are LGHNA and YSLEER. Unmatched junction bases numbered 20, after V lost 1 base and J lost 6 bases. The CDR3 runs to 20 residues. The CDR3 DNA reads TGCGCCAGCAGCCAAGTGGGGGGGCGGAGACGGGACAGGTTCCGTCAGCCCCAGCATTTT. Its protein is CASSQVGGRRRDRFRQPQHF.

This clone turned up a few times. The J gene is TRBJ1-4, the V gene TRBV18; TRBD1 might be the D (5 bases). Germline V CDR1 and CDR2: KGHSH, LQKENI. V lost 3 bases and J lost 7, with 9 bases in between. The CDR3 spans 13 residues. CDR3 DNA sequence: TGTGCCAGCTCACCGAGGGACGGTGAAAAACTGTTTTTT. It specifies CASSPRDGEKLFF.

CDR3 residues: CASSSLTPSADTQYF. In DNA, the CDR3 is TGCGCCAGCAGCTCACTTACTCCCAGTGCAGATACGCAGTATTTT. This chain links TRBV5-1 with TRBJ2-3; D gene unclear. Between the trimmed V and J ends, which lost 3 bases and 4 bases, there was a span of 15 bases. CDR3 length: 15 residues. Germline lookup yields CDR1 SGHRS and CDR2 YFSETQ.